A selection of T cell receptor beta chains follows, all from one sample in a study of T cell repertoires in cytomegalovirus infection. TCRdb itself ran the reads through MiXCR, one entry per CDR3 protein. The data contain under 500,000 distinct CDR3 sequences, 42% of them singletons. The antigens these receptors bind are not known. Sequencing used cultured PBMCs, obtained from culture after CMV antigen stimulation. The source is a human donor in good health (CMV status not recorded). Some clones in this sample may be carry-over from other donors' samples. Each CDR3 is given with its conserved first and last residue.

J | V | CDR3
TRBJ2-7 | TRBV9 | CASRPSGGVYEQYF
TRBJ2-7 | TRBV25-1 | CASSEWSGEQYF
TRBJ2-2 | TRBV11-2 | CASSLAEETGELFF
TRBJ2-1 | TRBV20-1 | CSANDGQGAYNEQFF
TRBJ2-7 | TRBV7-2 | CASSWLGEAYEQYF
TRBJ2-6 | TRBV29-1 | CSVGGIPGANVLTF
TRBJ2-5 | TRBV15 | CATSRVGGWRETQYF
TRBJ2-7 | TRBV15 | CATSRWKTSSSYEQYF
TRBJ2-1 | TRBV6-1 | CASSGTSGSGEQFF
TRBJ2-3 | TRBV6-1 | CASRRESTDTQYF
TRBJ1-2 | TRBV7-2 | CASRLQGNYGYTF
TRBJ1-1 | TRBV20-1 | CSARAGDRGTLEAFF
TRBJ2-7 | TRBV4-3 | CASSPSGEVGYEQYF
TRBJ1-2 | TRBV6-1 | CASSPLILGYTF
TRBJ1-5 | TRBV19 | CASSRVDRADNQPQHF
TRBJ2-1 | TRBV6-1 | CASSQGLAGGSNEQFF